This TCR beta chain was identified in a study of blood T cell repertoires in COVID-19. The CDR3 is 16 residues long. Germline values: CDR1 MNHEY, CDR2 SMNVEV (reference sequence). V gave up 4 bases and J gave up 4 bases, with 17 bases separating them. Profiled with immunoSEQ multiplex PCR; TCRdb holds only in-frame clones, not every one. Among under 250,000 clones listed, 65% to 90% were seen once. This chain connects TRBV27 to TRBJ1-3, with D uncertain. The source of this sequence is a woman aged 45-65 years with acute COVID-19. The sequenced material came from PBMCs or T cells enriched from blood (not recorded which). CDR3 sequence reads: CASSSNRDEAGNTIYF. In DNA, the CDR3 is TGTGCCAGCAGTTCTAATCGAGACGAGGCGGGAAACACCATATATTTT.